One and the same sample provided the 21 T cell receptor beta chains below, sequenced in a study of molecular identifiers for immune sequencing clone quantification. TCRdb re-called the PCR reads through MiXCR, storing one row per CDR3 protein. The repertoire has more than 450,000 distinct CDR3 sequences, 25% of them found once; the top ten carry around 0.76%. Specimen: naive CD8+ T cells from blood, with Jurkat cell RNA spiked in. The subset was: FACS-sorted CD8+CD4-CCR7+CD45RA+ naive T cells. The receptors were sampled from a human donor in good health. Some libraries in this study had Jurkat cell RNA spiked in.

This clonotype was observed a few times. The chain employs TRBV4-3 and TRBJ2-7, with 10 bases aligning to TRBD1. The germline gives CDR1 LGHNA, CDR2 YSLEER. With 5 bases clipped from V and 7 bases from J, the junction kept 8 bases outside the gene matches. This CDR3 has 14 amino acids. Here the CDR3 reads CASSWRQGAQEQYF. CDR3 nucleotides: TGCGCCAGCAGCTGGCGACAGGGGGCGCAGGAGCAGTACTTC.

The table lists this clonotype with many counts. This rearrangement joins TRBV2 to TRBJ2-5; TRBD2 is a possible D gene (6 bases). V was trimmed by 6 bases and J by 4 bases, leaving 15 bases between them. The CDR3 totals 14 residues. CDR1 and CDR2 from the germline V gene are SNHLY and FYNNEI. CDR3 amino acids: CASRSGTRPETQYF. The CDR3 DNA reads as TGTGCCAGCAGATCCGGGACTCGGCCAGAGACCCAGTACTTC. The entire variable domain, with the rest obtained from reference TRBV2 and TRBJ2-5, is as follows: EPEVTQTPSHQVTQMGQEVILRCVPISNHLYFYWYRQILGQKVEFLVSFYNNEISEKSEIFDDQFSVERPDGSNFTLKIRSTKLEDSAMYFCASRSGTRPETQYFGPGTRLLVL.

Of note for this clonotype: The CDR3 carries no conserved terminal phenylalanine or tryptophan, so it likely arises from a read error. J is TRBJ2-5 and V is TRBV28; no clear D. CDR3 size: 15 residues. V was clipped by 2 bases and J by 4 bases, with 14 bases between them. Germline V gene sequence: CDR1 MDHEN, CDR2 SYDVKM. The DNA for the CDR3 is TGTGCCAGCAGTTTAACGACTTACCCGGCAGAGACCCAGTACCTC. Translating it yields CASSLTTYPAETQYL.

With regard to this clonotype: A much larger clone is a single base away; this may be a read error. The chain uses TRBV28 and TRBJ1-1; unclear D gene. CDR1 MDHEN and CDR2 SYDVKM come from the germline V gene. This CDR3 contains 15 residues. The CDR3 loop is CASNPAPEMNTEASF. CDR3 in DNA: TGTGCCAGCAACCCGGCCCCAGAAATGAACACTGAAGCTTCCTTT.

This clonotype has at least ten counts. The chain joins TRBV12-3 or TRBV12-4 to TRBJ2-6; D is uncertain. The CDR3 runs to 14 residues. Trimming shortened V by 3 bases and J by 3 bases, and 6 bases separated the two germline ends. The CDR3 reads CASSFPSGANVLTF. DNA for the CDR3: TGTGCCAGCAGTTTTCCAAGTGGGGCCAACGTCCTGACTTTC.

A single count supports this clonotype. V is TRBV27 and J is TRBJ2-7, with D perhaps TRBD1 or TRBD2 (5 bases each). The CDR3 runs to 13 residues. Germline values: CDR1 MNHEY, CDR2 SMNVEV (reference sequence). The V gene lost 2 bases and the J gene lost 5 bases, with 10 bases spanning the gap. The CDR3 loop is CASSLTREHEQYF. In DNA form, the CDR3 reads TGTGCCAGCAGTTTAACCAGGGAGCACGAGCAGTACTTC.

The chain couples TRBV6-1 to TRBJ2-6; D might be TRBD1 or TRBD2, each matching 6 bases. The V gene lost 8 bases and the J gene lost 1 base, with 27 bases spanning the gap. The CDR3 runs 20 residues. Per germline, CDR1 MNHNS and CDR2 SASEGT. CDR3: CASRRKWTGDTFSGANVLTF. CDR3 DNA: TGTGCCAGCCGGAGAAAGTGGACGGGGGACACTTTTTCTGGGGCCAACGTCCTGACTTTC.

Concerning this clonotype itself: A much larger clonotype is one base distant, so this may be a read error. The CDR3 spells CSTSSMAANTEAFF. For the CDR3, the DNA is TGCAGTACTAGCTCCATGGCAGCGAACACTGAAGCTTTCTTT. The V call is TRBV20-1, the J call TRBJ1-1; D remains unclear. The CDR3 consists of 14 residues. Germline-derived CDR1 and CDR2 are DFQATT and SNEGSKA (reference sequence).

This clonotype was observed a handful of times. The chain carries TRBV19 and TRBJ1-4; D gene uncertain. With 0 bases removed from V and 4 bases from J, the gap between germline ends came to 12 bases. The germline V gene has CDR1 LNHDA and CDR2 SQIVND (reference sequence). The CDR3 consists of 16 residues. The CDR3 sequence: CASSIDLSGGNEKLFF. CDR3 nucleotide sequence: TGTGCCAGTAGTATAGATCTCTCAGGTGGTAATGAAAAACTGTTTTTT.

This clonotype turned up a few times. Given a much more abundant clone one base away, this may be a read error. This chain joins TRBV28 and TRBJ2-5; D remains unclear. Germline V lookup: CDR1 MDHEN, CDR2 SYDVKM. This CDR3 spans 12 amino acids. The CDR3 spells CTSSRTDETQYF. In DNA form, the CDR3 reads TGTACCAGCAGCCGGACCGATGAGACCCAGTACTTC.

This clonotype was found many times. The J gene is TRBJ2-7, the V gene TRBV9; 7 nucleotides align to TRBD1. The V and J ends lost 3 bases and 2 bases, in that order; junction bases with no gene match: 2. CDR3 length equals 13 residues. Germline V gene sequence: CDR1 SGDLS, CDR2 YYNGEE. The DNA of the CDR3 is TGTGCCAGCAGCGGGGACAGACCCTACGAGCAGTACTTC. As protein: CASSGDRPYEQYF.

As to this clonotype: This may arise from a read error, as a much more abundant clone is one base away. The CDR3 DNA reads as TGCTCCTACAATGGGCAGTTCTTC. This encodes CSYNGQFF. V and J are TRBV29-1 and TRBJ2-1, with D uncertain. Germline lookup yields CDR1 SQVTM and CDR2 ANQGSEA. The CDR3 has 8 amino acids.

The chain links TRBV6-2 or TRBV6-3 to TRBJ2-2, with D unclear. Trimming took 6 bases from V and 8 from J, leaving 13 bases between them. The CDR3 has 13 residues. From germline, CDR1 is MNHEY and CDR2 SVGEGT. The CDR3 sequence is CASSIFEAGELFF. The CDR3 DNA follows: TGTGCCAGCAGCATATTCGAGGCGGGGGAGCTGTTTTTT.

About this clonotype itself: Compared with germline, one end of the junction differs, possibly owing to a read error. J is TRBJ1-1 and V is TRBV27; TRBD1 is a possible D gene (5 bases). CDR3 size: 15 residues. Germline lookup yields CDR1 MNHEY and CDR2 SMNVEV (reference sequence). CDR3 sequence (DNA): TGTGTCAGCAGTTTAGGGGACGGTTCTTACACTGAAGCTTTCTTT. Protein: CVSSLGDGSYTEAFF.

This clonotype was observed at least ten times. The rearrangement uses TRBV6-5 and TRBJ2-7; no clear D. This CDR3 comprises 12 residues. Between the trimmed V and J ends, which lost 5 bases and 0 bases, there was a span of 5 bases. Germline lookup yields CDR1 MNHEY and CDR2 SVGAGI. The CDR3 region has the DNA TGTGCCAGCAGTCAGAGCTCCTACGAGCAGTACTTC. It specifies CASSQSSYEQYF.

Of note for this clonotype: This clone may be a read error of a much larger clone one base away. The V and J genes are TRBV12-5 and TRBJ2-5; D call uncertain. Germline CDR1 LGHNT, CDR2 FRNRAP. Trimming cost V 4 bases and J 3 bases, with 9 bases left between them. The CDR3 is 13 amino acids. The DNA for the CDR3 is TGTGCTAGTGGTTCCTCGCCCGAAGAGACCCAGTACTTC. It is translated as CASGSSPEETQYF.

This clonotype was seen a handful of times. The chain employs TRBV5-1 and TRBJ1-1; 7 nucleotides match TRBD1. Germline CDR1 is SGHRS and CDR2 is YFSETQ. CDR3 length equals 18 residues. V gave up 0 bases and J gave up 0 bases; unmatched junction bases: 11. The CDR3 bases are TGCGCCAGCAGCTTGGGAACTGGGACAGCACGATTGAACACTGAAGCTTTCTTT. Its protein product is CASSLGTGTARLNTEAFF.

This CDR3 is CASSYSPFSGGGKGGLDTQYF. Written as DNA, the CDR3 is TGTGCCAGCAGTTACTCGCCTTTTAGCGGGGGGGGGAAGGGGGGTCTGGATACGCAGTATTTT. V gene TRBV6-5 combines with J gene TRBJ2-3, with TRBD2 identical over 11 bases. This CDR3 contains 21 residues. Germline trimming cut 0 bases from V and 6 bases from J; bases unmatched to any gene: 20. Germline CDR1 is MNHEY and CDR2 is SVGAGI.

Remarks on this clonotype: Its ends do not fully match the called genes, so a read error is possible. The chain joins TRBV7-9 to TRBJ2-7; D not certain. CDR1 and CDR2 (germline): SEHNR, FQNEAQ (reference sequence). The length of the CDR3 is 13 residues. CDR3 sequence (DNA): TGTGCCAGCAGCCAGGACGGCTCCTACGGGCAGTACTTC. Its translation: CASSQDGSYGQYF.

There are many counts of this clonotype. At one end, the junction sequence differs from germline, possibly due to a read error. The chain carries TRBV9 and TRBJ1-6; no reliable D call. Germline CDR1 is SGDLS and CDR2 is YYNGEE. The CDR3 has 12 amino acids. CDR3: CASSVDNSPLHF. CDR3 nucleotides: TGTGCCAGCAGCGTAGATAACTCACCCCTCCACTTT. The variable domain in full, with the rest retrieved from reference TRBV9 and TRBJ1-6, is DSGVTQTPKHLITATGQRVTLRCSPRSGDLSVYWYQQSLDQGLQFLIQYYNGEERAKGNILERFSAQQFPDLHSELNLSSLELGDSALYFCASSVDNSPLHFGNGTRLTVT.

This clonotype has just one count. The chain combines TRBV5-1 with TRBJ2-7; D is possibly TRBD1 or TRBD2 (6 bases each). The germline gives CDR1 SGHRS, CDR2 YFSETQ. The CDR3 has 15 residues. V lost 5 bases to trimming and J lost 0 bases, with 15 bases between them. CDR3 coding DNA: TGCGCCAGCAGATGGGGGGCAGGTCCCTCCTACGAGCAGTACTTC. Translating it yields CASRWGAGPSYEQYF.